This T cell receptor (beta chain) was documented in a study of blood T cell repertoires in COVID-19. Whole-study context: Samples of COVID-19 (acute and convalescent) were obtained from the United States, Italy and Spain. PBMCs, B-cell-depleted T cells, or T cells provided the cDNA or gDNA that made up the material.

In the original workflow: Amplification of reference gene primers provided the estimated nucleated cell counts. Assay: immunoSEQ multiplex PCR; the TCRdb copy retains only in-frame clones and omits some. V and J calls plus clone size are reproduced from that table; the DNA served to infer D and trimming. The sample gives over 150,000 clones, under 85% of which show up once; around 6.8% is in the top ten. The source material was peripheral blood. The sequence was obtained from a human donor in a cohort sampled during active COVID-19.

CDR3 in DNA: TGTGCCAGCAGCCAAGTGTGGCGGTTAAGACAGGGGAACACTGAAGCTTTCTTT. Translation gives CASSQVWRLRQGNTEAFF. The chain carries TRBV4-2 and TRBJ1-1, with TRBD1 matching 7 bases. The CDR3 has 18 residues. Germline V CDR1 and CDR2: LGHNA, YNFKEQ. J was trimmed by 1 base and V by 1 base; bases with no gene match: 12.